This section outlines one T cell receptor beta chain sequence together with its context. What it binds is not known. The sample originates from a study of T cell repertoires in cytomegalovirus infection. About the research overall: Epitope selection comprised recently identified HLA-C-restricted CMV epitopes and well-studied HLA-B-restricted CMV epitopes. Matching HLA type, along with CMV infection, was indicated by public TCR beta signatures. General study findings and limits: Identification of carriers of CMV plus the relevant HLA was performed using cumulative public TCR beta family frequency. CMV-specific TCR beta clonotypes restricted by HLA-C dominated the ex vivo response.

V dropped 1 base and J dropped 0 bases, with 7 bases sitting between them. Germline CDR1 and CDR2: SQVTM and ANQGSEA. The CDR3 sequence is 15 residues long. TCRdb reanalysed the reads using MiXCR and keeps one entry per CDR3 protein. The repertoire holds around 710,000 distinct CDR3 sequences, 25% to 35% seen once, with around 13% in the top ten. The chain employs TRBV29-1 and TRBJ2-6; tentatively, D is TRBD2 (6 bases). The sample was cultured CD8+ T cells from PBMCs, taken from culture after CMV antigen stimulation. The clonotype comes from a human donor in good health (CMV status not recorded). Some clones in this sample may be carry-over from other donors' samples. Written as DNA, the CDR3 is TGCAGCGTTGAAGGGGGGGTCTCTGGGGCCAACGTCCTGACTTTC. It yields the protein CSVEGGVSGANVLTF.